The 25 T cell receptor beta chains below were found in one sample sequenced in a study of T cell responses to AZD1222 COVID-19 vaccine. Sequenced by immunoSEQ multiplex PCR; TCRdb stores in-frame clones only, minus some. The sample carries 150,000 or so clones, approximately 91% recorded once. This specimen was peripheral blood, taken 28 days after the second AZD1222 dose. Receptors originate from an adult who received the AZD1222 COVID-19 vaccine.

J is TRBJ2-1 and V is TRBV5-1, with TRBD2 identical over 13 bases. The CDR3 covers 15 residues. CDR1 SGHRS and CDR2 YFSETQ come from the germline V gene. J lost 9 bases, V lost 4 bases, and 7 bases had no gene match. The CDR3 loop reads CASSRGTSGTGEQFF. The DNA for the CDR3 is TGCGCCAGCAGCCGGGGGACTAGCGGGACGGGTGAGCAGTTCTTC.

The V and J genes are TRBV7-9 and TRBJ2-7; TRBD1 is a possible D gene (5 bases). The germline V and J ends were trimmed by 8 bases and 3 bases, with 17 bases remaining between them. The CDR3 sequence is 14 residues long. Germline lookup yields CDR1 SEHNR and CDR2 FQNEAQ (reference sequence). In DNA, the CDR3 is TGTGCCAGCTCCTTGGGCAGGGATGGCTACGAGCAGTACTTC. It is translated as CASSLGRDGYEQYF.

The CDR3 coding sequence is TGTGCCAGCAGTTTAATTACAGGGGGCTTGGGCTACGAGCAGTACTTC. Its translation: CASSLITGGLGYEQYF. The chain has TRBV28 and TRBJ2-7; 9 positions agree with TRBD1. The CDR3 is 16 residues long. V shed 2 bases and J 3 bases; nucleotides not matched to a gene: 8. From germline, CDR1 is MDHEN and CDR2 SYDVKM.

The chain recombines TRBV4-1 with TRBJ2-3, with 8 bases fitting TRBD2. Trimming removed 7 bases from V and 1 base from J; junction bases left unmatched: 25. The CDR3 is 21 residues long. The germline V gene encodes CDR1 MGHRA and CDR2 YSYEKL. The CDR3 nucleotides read TGCGCCAGCACCCCAGGCGGACTAGCTGGGGGTAGGGCCGCCGGCACAGATACGCAGTATTTT. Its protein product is CASTPGGLAGGRAAGTDTQYF.

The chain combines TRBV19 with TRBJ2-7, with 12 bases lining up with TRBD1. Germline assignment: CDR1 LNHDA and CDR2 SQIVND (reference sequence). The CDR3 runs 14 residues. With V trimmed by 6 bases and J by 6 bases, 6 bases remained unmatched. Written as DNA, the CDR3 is TGTGCCAGTAGACCCGGGACAGGGGGCGTCGAGCAGTACTTC. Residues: CASRPGTGGVEQYF.

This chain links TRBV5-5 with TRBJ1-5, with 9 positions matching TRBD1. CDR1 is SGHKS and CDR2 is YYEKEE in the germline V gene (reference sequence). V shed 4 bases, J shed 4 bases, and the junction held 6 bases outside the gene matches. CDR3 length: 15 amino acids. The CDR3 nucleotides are TGTGCCAGCAGCCCGGGACAGGGTAAGAATCAGCCCCAGCATTTT. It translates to CASSPGQGKNQPQHF.

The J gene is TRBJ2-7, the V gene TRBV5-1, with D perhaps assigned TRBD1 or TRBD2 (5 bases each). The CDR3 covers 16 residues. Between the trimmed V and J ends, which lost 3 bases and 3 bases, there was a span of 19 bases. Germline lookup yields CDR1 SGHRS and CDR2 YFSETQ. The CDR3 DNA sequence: TGCGCCAGCAGCTGGGGGACCCTGACTAAAAACTACGAGCAGTACTTC. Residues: CASSWGTLTKNYEQYF.

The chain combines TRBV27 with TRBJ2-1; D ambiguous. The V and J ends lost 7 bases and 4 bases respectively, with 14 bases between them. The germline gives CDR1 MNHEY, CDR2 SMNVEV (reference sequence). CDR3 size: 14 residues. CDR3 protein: CASTPRALYNEQFF. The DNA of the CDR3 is TGTGCCAGCACCCCCCGGGCCCTATACAATGAGCAGTTCTTC.

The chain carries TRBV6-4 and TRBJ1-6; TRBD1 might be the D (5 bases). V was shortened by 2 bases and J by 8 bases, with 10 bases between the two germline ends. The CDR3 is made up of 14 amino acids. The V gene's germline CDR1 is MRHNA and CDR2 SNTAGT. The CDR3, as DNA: TGTGCCAGCAGTGACCCGGGGGGGGATTCACCCCTCCACTTT. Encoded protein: CASSDPGGDSPLHF.

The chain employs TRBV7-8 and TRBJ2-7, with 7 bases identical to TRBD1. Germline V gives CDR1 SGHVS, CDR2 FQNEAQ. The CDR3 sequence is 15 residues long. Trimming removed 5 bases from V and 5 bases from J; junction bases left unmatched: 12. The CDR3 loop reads CASSRLYDRDNEQYF. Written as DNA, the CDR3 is TGTGCCAGCAGCCGGCTTTACGACAGGGACAACGAGCAGTACTTC.

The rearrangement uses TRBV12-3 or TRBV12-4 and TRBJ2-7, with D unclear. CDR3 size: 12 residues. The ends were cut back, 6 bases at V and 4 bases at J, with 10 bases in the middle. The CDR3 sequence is CASSPQSYEQYF. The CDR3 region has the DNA TGTGCCAGCAGCCCTCAGAGTTACGAGCAGTACTTC.

The CDR3 coding sequence is TGTGCCAGTAGTATCCTGGGGTCCGTTTGGTATTTT. This codes for CASSILGSVWYF. The chain is built from TRBV19 and TRBJ2-3; D call uncertain. This CDR3 region has 12 residues. Per the germline V gene, CDR1 is LNHDA and CDR2 is SQIVND (reference sequence). V lost 3 bases and J 14 bases, leaving 15 bases between the germline ends.

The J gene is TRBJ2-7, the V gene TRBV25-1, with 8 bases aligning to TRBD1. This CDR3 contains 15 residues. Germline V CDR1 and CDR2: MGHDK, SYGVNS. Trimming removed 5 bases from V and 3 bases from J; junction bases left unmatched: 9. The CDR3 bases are TGTGCCAGCAGTCCCAGCAACAGGGGGAACTACGAGCAGTACTTC. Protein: CASSPSNRGNYEQYF.

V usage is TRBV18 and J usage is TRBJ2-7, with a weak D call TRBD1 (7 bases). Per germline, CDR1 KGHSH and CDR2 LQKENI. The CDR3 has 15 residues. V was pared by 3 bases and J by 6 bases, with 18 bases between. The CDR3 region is CASSPRQGAEGEQYF. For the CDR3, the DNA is TGTGCCAGCTCACCTCGACAGGGTGCGGAGGGCGAGCAGTACTTC.

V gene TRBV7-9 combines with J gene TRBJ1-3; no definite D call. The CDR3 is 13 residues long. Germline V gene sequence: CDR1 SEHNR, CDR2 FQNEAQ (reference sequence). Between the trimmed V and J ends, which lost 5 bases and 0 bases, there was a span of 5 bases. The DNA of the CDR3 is TGTGCCAGCAGCCAAAACTCTGGAAACACCATATATTTT. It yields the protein CASSQNSGNTIYF.

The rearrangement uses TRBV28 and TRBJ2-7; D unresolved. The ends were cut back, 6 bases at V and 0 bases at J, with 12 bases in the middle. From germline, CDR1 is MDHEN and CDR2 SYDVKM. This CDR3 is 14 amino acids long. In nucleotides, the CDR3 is TGTGCCAGCAGGCTGAGATGGCCCTCCTACGAGCAGTACTTC. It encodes CASRLRWPSYEQYF.

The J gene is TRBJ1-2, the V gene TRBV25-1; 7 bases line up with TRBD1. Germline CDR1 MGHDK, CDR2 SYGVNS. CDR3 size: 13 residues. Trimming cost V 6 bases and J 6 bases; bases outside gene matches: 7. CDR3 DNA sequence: TGTGCCAGCAGCGATCTCGACAGGGATGGCTACACCTTC. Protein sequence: CASSDLDRDGYTF.

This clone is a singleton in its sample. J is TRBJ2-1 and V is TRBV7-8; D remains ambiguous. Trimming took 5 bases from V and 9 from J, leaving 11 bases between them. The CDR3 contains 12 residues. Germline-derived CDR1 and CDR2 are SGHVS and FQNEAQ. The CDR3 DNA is TGTGCCAGCAGCCGTAGCATCAGTGAGCAGTTCTTC. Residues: CASSRSISEQFF.

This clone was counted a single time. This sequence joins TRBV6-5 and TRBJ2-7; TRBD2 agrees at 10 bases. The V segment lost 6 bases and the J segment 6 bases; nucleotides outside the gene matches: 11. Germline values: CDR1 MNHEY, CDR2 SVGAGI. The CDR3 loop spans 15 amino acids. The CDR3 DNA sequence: TGTGCCAGCAGCCCCCGGGCTAGCGGGAGCGGCGAGCAGTACTTC. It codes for CASSPRASGSGEQYF.

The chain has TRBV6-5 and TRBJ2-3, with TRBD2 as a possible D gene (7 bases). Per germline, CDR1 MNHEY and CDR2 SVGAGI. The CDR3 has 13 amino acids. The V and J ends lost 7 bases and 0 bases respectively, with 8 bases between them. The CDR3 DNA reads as TGTGCCAGCAAGGGGGGGAGCACAGATACGCAGTATTTT. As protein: CASKGGSTDTQYF.

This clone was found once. CDR3 DNA sequence: TGTGCCAGCAGGCGACAGGGAGTGGGCACTGAAGCTTTCTTT. It specifies CASRRQGVGTEAFF. The chain is built from TRBV3-1 (or the pseudogene TRBV3-2) and TRBJ1-1; TRBD1 agrees at 7 bases. V lost 6 bases and J lost 4; bases outside the gene matches: 8. Per germline, CDR1 LGHDT and CDR2 YNNKEL (reference sequence). The length of the CDR3 is 14 residues.

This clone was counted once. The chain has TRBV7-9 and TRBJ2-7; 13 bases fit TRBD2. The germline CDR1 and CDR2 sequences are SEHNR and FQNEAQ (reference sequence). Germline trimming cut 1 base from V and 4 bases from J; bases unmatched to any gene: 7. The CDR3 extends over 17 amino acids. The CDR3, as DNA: TGTGCCAGCAGCTTAGGACTAGCGGGAGGCCCCTCTTACGAGCAGTACTTC. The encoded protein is CASSLGLAGGPSYEQYF.

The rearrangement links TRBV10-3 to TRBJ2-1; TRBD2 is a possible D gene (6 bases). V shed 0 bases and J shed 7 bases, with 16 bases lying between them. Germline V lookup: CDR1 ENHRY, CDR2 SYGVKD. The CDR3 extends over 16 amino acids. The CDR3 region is CAISESNGRGGNEQFF. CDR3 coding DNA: TGTGCCATCAGTGAGTCGAATGGGCGGGGCGGTAATGAGCAGTTCTTC.

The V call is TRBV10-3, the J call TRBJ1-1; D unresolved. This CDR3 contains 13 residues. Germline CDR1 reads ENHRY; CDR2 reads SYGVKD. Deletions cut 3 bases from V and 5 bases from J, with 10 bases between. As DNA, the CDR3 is TGTGCCATCAGTGACACCTGGGAGACTGAAGCTTTCTTT. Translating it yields CAISDTWETEAFF.

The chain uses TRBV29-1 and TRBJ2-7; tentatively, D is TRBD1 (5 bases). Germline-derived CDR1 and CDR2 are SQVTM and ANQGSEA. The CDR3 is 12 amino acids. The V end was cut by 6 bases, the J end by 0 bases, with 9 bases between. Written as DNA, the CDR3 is TGCAGCGTCGCAGGGCACTCCTACGAGCAGTACTTC. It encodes CSVAGHSYEQYF.